This TCR beta chain was sequenced in a study of cytomegalovirus exposure and HLA in healthy donors. Study in general: A prior study identified 120 million or so unique TCR beta sequences from about 179 million T cells. Notes on the study in general: Cytomegalovirus-associated TCR beta chains were listed, numbering under 200.

Worth noting for this clone: As yet, its antigen is unknown.

It was with 60 Vbeta and 13 Jbeta primers that the PCR ran. Sequencing used immunoSEQ multiplex PCR; TCRdb keeps in-frame clones, though not all of them. Of 100,000 or so clones in the sample, nearly 80% were seen once. This TCR was sampled from a man aged 30 to 39 in good health and CMV-seronegative. The sample comprised PBMCs.

CDR3 amino acids: CASSLASADRVGGYTF. The DNA for the CDR3 is TGTGCCAGCAGCTTAGCGTCCGCGGACAGGGTTGGGGGCTACACCTTC. The chain carries TRBV7-9 and TRBJ1-2, with 8 bases fitting TRBD1. The trim removed 0 bases at V and 8 bases at J, leaving 11 bases unmatched. The CDR3 sequence is 16 residues long. CDR1 and CDR2 (germline): SEHNR, FQNEAQ (reference sequence).